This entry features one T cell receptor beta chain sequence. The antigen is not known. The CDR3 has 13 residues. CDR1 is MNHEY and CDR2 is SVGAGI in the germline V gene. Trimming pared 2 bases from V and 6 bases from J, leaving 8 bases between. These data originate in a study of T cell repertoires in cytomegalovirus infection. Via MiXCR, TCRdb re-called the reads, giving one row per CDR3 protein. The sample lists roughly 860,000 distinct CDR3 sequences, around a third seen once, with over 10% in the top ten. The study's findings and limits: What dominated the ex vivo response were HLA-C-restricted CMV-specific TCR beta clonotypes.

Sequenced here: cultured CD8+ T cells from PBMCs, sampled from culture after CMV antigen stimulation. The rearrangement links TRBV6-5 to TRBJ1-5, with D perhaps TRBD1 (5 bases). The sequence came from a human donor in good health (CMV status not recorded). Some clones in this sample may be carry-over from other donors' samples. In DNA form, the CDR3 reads TGTGCCAGCAGTTACATCGGGGGTCAGCCCCAGCATTTT. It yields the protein CASSYIGGQPQHF.